The entry that follows covers one T cell receptor beta chain sequence. Its specificity is unknown. This sample was taken from a study of cytomegalovirus exposure and HLA in healthy donors. Study-wide results and caveats: In terms of immune exposure information, only CMV serostatus was available. With further analysis later on, most CMV-associated TCR beta chains appeared HLA-restricted. Later analysis identified a missense DCLRE1C variant that was linked to TCR beta V- and J-gene trimming.

With 1 base clipped from V and 6 bases from J, the junction kept 8 bases outside the gene matches. This CDR3 spans 15 amino acids. Germline CDR1 is SGHVS and CDR2 is FNYEAQ. Use of 60 Vbeta and 13 Jbeta primers characterized the PCR. Produced via immunoSEQ multiplex PCR; TCRdb's table is partial and in-frame only. The table includes approximately 170,000 clones, about 77% detected once. The receptor comes from a male donor in good health and CMV-seropositive. The sequencing input was PBMCs. This sequence joins TRBV7-6 and TRBJ2-7; 8 bases are shared with TRBD1. CDR3 DNA sequence: TGTGCCAGCAGCTTAGGCCACGACAGGGGAAGCGAGCAGTACTTC. Translated: CASSLGHDRGSEQYF.